This TCR beta chain was sequenced in a study of blood T cell repertoires in COVID-19. The CDR3 loop spans 15 amino acids. V lost 9 bases and J lost 4; bases outside the gene matches: 13. Germline V CDR1 and CDR2: LNHDA, SQIVND (reference sequence). Authors' data handling: Reference gene primers were amplified, and this amplification served to estimate nucleated cell counts. This table comes from immunoSEQ multiplex PCR, and its TCRdb copy is limited to in-frame clones, with some not included. V and J calls plus clone size are reproduced from that table; the DNA served to infer D and trimming. This table has 60,000 to 85,000 clones, around 80% appearing once.

The source material was peripheral blood. This TCR was sampled from an older woman with acute or convalescent COVID-19. The chain uses TRBV19 and TRBJ2-5; TRBD2 agrees at 8 bases. The CDR3, as DNA: TGTGCCAGCCTCCTAAGCGGGGGAGCGGGAGAGACCCAGTACTTC. Encoded protein: CASLLSGGAGETQYF.